Listed below are T cell receptor beta chains from one sample, sequenced in a study of OX40 agonist ivuxolimab in advanced cancers. Some clones are missing from TCRdb's copy, which holds only in-frame ones; the method was immunoSEQ multiplex PCR. The sample consists of about 61,000 clones, around 90% of them appearing once. The starting material was CD4+ or CD8+ T cells sorted from blood, obtained in a trial of the OX40 agonist ivuxolimab. The receptors were gathered from an adult with an advanced solid tumor such as melanoma, head and neck, liver or kidney cancer. The CDR3 runs from the conserved cysteine through the conserved F or W. D genes are given only for firm matches. Only part of the rows carry a size: once, few, many, or a class if the clone is expanded.

clone_size	v_call	j_call	d_call	cdr3_nt	cdr3_aa
NA	TRBV19	TRBJ1-2	NA	TGTGCCAGTAGCTGGGCAGAAAACTATGGCTACACCTTC	CASSWAENYGYTF
NA	TRBV18	TRBJ1-2	NA	TGTGCCAGCTCACCTCGGGACTATGGCTACACCTTC	CASSPRDYGYTF
NA	TRBV11-1	TRBJ1-1	TRBD1	TGTGCCAGCAGCTTCAGACAGGGAGGGAACACTGAAGCTTTCTTT	CASSFRQGGNTEAFF
NA	TRBV4-3	TRBJ2-7	TRBD2	TGCGCCAGCAGCCAAGATGCTGCGGGGGGGCGTTACGAGCAGTACTTC	CASSQDAAGGRYEQYF
NA	TRBV29-1	TRBJ2-3	TRBD2	TGCAGCGTTGATAGCGGGGGTGGAGATACGCAGTATTTT	CSVDSGGGDTQYF
NA	TRBV9	TRBJ1-5	NA	TGTGCCAGCAGCCCTCCTGGCAGGGCTGGCAATCAGCCCCAGCATTTT	CASSPPGRAGNQPQHF
few	TRBV4-1	TRBJ1-4	NA	TGCGCCAGCAGCCAATTAGGTGGGGGTGAAAAACTGTTTTTT	CASSQLGGGEKLFF
once	TRBV6-5	TRBJ1-5	TRBD1	TGTGCCAGCAGTTACGGAGGGACAGGGGATCAGCCCCAGCATTTT	CASSYGGTGDQPQHF
NA	TRBV13	TRBJ1-2	NA	TGTGCCAGCAGCTTAGTAAGGGATGGCTACACCTTC	CASSLVRDGYTF
few	TRBV2	TRBJ2-1	NA	TGTGCCAGCAGTGAACAGTTATACAATGAGCAGTTCTTC	CASSEQLYNEQFF
NA	TRBV6-4	TRBJ2-3	TRBD2	TGTGCCAGCAGTGCTAGCGGGGGGACGGGAACGCAGTATTTT	CASSASGGTGTQYF
NA	TRBV6-1	TRBJ1-2	NA	TGTGCCAGCAGTATTGGCAGGGATAACTATGGCTACACCTTC	CASSIGRDNYGYTF
NA	TRBV11-2	TRBJ2-3	TRBD1	TGTGCCAGCAGCACGAAACAATGGGACAGATCAGATACGCAGTATTTT	CASSTKQWDRSDTQYF
NA	TRBV7-8	TRBJ1-2	TRBD1	TGTGCCAGCAGCTTAGGTCAGGGGGCTTTTGGCTACACCTTC	CASSLGQGAFGYTF
NA	TRBV5-1	TRBJ2-5	TRBD2	TGCGCCAGCAGCTTGGGAGGACTAGCGGGGTATGAGACCCAGTACTTC	CASSLGGLAGYETQYF
NA	TRBV6-5	TRBJ2-7	NA	TGTGCCAGCACCAAGGAGAGGGGGGGTTCCTACGAGCAGTACTTC	CASTKERGGSYEQYF
NA	TRBV4-1	TRBJ2-2	NA	TGCGCCAGCAACCCGGGACTGCTAGGCACCGGGGAGCTGTTTTTT	CASNPGLLGTGELFF
few	TRBV4-1	TRBJ1-4	TRBD1	TGCGCCAGCAGCCAGGGTACAGGGGAGTCGGGTGAAAAACTGTTTTTT	CASSQGTGESGEKLFF
NA	TRBV19	TRBJ1-1	NA	TGTGCCAGTAGTATGGGGTTCGGGCCTGAAGCTTTCTTT	CASSMGFGPEAFF
NA	TRBV6-4	TRBJ2-1	NA	TGTGCCAGCAGTCCCGGACTGGCCCAGGATGAGCAGTTCTTC	CASSPGLAQDEQFF
NA	TRBV19	TRBJ2-7	TRBD1	TGTGCCAGTAGTAGTGTGGGACAGGGAGCCTACGAGCAGTACTTC	CASSSVGQGAYEQYF
NA	TRBV27	TRBJ2-5	NA	TGTGCCAGCAGTTTATCGGGCAGTTATGGGCGATTAGAGACCCAGTACTTC	CASSLSGSYGRLETQYF
NA	TRBV5-6	TRBJ1-2	NA	TGTGCCAGCAGCTTACGACAGAGCAAGGGCGGCTACACCTTC	CASSLRQSKGGYTF
NA	TRBV18	TRBJ2-6	NA	TGTGCCAGCTCACCTTTCTCGCTTGGGGGGGCCAACGTCCTGACTTTC	CASSPFSLGGANVLTF
NA	TRBV4-3	TRBJ2-7	NA	TGCGCCAGCAGCCAAGAGCTGGCAGGCAGTAAGCGGCAGTACTTC	CASSQELAGSKRQYF
NA	TRBV14	TRBJ1-2	NA	TGTGCCAGCAGCCCGCAGTTAGGGGCGGGTGGCTACACCTTC	CASSPQLGAGGYTF
NA	TRBV6-5	TRBJ1-1	NA	TGTGCCAGCCGTTACTCTGAGGCAAAGGCTGAAGCTTTCTTT	CASRYSEAKAEAFF
NA	TRBV5-1	TRBJ2-7	TRBD1	TGCGCCAGCAGCTTGGGCCCGGACAGGGGTTATGAGCAGTACTTC	CASSLGPDRGYEQYF
NA	TRBV5-5	TRBJ1-1	NA	TGTGCCAGCAGCTCCAACGACAGAAGGACTGAAGCTTTCTTT	CASSSNDRRTEAFF
NA	TRBV7-9	TRBJ2-6	TRBD2	TGTGCCAGCAGCTTAGGGCTAGCGGACTCTGGGGCCAACGTCCTGACTTTC	CASSLGLADSGANVLTF
NA	TRBV27	TRBJ1-2	TRBD1	TGTGCCAGCAGTTTCTATAGACAGGGCGGGGGCTACACCTTC	CASSFYRQGGGYTF
NA	TRBV9	TRBJ2-7	TRBD2	TGTGCCAGCAGCCCATCCACTAGCGGGGGGCGAGAGCAGTACTTC	CASSPSTSGGREQYF
NA	TRBV2	TRBJ2-7	NA	TGTGCCAGCAGTGACCAGTTGAGGCTCTACGAGCAGTACTTC	CASSDQLRLYEQYF
once	TRBV28	TRBJ1-3	TRBD1	TGTGCCAGCAGTCCGACAGGGGTCTCTGGAAACACCATATATTTT	CASSPTGVSGNTIYF
NA	TRBV9	TRBJ1-2	TRBD1	TGTGCCAGCAGCCCCGGGACAGGGGACTACACCTTC	CASSPGTGDYTF
NA	TRBV7-3	TRBJ1-6	NA	TGTGCCAGCAGCTTAGGACAGACGAATTCACCCCTCCACTTT	CASSLGQTNSPLHF
NA	TRBV7-2	TRBJ2-4	TRBD1	TGTGCCAGCAGCCCCGGACAGGGGCGAGCCAAAAACATTCAGTACTTC	CASSPGQGRAKNIQYF
NA	TRBV20-1	TRBJ2-7	NA	TGCAGTGCTAGAGAGGGGGGCGAGCAGTACTTC	CSAREGGEQYF
NA	TRBV5-1	TRBJ2-3	NA	TGCGCCAGCAGGACGACCACACCGAGGGGACCTAGCACAGATACGCAGTATTTT	CASRTTTPRGPSTDTQYF
few	TRBV7-9	TRBJ1-6	TRBD1	TGTGCCAGCTCGGGACAGGTCCATTCACCCCTCCACTTT	CASSGQVHSPLHF
NA	TRBV7-9	TRBJ1-2	NA	TGTGCCAGCAGCACCCAGGGCCAGGGGAGTGGCTACACCTTC	CASSTQGQGSGYTF
NA	TRBV30	TRBJ1-2	NA	TGTGCCTGGAGTCCCTTAAGGGGCTACACCTTC	CAWSPLRGYTF
NA	TRBV5-1	TRBJ1-2	NA	TGCGCCAGCAGACCCGACAGGCAACCCTATGGCTACACCTTC	CASRPDRQPYGYTF
once	TRBV7-2	TRBJ2-7	TRBD2	TGTGCCAGCAGCTTAGCCTCCGGGGGGGATTACGAGCAGTACTTC	CASSLASGGDYEQYF
NA	TRBV5-8	TRBJ2-3	TRBD2	TGTGCCAGCAGACCCCCAGGGACTAGCGGGGGGGATACGCAGTATTTT	CASRPPGTSGGDTQYF
NA	TRBV5-1	TRBJ1-1	NA	TGCGCCAGCAGTGAGGTAGGGAACACTGAAGCTTTCTTT	CASSEVGNTEAFF
few	TRBV6-5	TRBJ2-7	NA	TGTGCCAGCAGATCGGGACCGAGAACCTACGAGCAGTACTTC	CASRSGPRTYEQYF
NA	TRBV27	TRBJ1-4	NA	TGTGCCAGCAGTTTATGGTTGGGGGATGCTAATGAAAAACTGTTTTTT	CASSLWLGDANEKLFF
NA	TRBV6-5	TRBJ2-7	TRBD1	TGTGCCAGCAGTTACTCGTCTAGGACAGGTCCCTACGAGCAGTACTTC	CASSYSSRTGPYEQYF
NA	TRBV5-1	TRBJ2-5	TRBD1	TGCGCCAGCAGACCCGGACAGGGAGAGACCCAGTACTTC	CASRPGQGETQYF
once	TRBV6-5	TRBJ2-6	NA	TGTGCCAGCAGTTACCAGGGTTCCTCTGGGGCCAACGTCCTGACTTTC	CASSYQGSSGANVLTF
few	TRBV2	TRBJ1-6	NA	TGTGCCAGCATAGTCAGGGAAAGTTCACCCCTCCACTTT	CASIVRESSPLHF
NA	TRBV21-1	TRBJ1-4	NA	TGTGCCAGGAGGGGACAGCCCGGTCCACTGGCAACTAATGAAAAACTGTTTTTT	CARRGQPGPLATNEKLFF
NA	TRBV29-1	TRBJ1-2	TRBD1	TGCAGCGTTGAAGATAGCCAGGGGGCTTGGGGCTACACCTTC	CSVEDSQGAWGYTF
once	TRBV5-6	TRBJ2-3	NA	TGTGCCAGCAGCCCGCCTTCAGGGTTGGAATCGCAGTATTTT	CASSPPSGLESQYF
NA	TRBV5-4	TRBJ1-2	NA	TGTGCCAGCAGCTTAAGGGCAGAGGCTCACGATGGCTACACCTTC	CASSLRAEAHDGYTF
NA	TRBV6-6	TRBJ2-1	NA	TGTGCCAGCAGTTACGCTGAGGCAGTTGATGAGCAGTTCTTC	CASSYAEAVDEQFF
NA	TRBV19	TRBJ2-2	NA	TGTGCCAGTTCGGGGCTAGGTGCGAACACCGGGGAGCTGTTTTTT	CASSGLGANTGELFF
NA	TRBV2	TRBJ2-1	NA	TGTGCCAGCAGCAAAACGGGGTCCTACAATGAGCAGTTCTTC	CASSKTGSYNEQFF